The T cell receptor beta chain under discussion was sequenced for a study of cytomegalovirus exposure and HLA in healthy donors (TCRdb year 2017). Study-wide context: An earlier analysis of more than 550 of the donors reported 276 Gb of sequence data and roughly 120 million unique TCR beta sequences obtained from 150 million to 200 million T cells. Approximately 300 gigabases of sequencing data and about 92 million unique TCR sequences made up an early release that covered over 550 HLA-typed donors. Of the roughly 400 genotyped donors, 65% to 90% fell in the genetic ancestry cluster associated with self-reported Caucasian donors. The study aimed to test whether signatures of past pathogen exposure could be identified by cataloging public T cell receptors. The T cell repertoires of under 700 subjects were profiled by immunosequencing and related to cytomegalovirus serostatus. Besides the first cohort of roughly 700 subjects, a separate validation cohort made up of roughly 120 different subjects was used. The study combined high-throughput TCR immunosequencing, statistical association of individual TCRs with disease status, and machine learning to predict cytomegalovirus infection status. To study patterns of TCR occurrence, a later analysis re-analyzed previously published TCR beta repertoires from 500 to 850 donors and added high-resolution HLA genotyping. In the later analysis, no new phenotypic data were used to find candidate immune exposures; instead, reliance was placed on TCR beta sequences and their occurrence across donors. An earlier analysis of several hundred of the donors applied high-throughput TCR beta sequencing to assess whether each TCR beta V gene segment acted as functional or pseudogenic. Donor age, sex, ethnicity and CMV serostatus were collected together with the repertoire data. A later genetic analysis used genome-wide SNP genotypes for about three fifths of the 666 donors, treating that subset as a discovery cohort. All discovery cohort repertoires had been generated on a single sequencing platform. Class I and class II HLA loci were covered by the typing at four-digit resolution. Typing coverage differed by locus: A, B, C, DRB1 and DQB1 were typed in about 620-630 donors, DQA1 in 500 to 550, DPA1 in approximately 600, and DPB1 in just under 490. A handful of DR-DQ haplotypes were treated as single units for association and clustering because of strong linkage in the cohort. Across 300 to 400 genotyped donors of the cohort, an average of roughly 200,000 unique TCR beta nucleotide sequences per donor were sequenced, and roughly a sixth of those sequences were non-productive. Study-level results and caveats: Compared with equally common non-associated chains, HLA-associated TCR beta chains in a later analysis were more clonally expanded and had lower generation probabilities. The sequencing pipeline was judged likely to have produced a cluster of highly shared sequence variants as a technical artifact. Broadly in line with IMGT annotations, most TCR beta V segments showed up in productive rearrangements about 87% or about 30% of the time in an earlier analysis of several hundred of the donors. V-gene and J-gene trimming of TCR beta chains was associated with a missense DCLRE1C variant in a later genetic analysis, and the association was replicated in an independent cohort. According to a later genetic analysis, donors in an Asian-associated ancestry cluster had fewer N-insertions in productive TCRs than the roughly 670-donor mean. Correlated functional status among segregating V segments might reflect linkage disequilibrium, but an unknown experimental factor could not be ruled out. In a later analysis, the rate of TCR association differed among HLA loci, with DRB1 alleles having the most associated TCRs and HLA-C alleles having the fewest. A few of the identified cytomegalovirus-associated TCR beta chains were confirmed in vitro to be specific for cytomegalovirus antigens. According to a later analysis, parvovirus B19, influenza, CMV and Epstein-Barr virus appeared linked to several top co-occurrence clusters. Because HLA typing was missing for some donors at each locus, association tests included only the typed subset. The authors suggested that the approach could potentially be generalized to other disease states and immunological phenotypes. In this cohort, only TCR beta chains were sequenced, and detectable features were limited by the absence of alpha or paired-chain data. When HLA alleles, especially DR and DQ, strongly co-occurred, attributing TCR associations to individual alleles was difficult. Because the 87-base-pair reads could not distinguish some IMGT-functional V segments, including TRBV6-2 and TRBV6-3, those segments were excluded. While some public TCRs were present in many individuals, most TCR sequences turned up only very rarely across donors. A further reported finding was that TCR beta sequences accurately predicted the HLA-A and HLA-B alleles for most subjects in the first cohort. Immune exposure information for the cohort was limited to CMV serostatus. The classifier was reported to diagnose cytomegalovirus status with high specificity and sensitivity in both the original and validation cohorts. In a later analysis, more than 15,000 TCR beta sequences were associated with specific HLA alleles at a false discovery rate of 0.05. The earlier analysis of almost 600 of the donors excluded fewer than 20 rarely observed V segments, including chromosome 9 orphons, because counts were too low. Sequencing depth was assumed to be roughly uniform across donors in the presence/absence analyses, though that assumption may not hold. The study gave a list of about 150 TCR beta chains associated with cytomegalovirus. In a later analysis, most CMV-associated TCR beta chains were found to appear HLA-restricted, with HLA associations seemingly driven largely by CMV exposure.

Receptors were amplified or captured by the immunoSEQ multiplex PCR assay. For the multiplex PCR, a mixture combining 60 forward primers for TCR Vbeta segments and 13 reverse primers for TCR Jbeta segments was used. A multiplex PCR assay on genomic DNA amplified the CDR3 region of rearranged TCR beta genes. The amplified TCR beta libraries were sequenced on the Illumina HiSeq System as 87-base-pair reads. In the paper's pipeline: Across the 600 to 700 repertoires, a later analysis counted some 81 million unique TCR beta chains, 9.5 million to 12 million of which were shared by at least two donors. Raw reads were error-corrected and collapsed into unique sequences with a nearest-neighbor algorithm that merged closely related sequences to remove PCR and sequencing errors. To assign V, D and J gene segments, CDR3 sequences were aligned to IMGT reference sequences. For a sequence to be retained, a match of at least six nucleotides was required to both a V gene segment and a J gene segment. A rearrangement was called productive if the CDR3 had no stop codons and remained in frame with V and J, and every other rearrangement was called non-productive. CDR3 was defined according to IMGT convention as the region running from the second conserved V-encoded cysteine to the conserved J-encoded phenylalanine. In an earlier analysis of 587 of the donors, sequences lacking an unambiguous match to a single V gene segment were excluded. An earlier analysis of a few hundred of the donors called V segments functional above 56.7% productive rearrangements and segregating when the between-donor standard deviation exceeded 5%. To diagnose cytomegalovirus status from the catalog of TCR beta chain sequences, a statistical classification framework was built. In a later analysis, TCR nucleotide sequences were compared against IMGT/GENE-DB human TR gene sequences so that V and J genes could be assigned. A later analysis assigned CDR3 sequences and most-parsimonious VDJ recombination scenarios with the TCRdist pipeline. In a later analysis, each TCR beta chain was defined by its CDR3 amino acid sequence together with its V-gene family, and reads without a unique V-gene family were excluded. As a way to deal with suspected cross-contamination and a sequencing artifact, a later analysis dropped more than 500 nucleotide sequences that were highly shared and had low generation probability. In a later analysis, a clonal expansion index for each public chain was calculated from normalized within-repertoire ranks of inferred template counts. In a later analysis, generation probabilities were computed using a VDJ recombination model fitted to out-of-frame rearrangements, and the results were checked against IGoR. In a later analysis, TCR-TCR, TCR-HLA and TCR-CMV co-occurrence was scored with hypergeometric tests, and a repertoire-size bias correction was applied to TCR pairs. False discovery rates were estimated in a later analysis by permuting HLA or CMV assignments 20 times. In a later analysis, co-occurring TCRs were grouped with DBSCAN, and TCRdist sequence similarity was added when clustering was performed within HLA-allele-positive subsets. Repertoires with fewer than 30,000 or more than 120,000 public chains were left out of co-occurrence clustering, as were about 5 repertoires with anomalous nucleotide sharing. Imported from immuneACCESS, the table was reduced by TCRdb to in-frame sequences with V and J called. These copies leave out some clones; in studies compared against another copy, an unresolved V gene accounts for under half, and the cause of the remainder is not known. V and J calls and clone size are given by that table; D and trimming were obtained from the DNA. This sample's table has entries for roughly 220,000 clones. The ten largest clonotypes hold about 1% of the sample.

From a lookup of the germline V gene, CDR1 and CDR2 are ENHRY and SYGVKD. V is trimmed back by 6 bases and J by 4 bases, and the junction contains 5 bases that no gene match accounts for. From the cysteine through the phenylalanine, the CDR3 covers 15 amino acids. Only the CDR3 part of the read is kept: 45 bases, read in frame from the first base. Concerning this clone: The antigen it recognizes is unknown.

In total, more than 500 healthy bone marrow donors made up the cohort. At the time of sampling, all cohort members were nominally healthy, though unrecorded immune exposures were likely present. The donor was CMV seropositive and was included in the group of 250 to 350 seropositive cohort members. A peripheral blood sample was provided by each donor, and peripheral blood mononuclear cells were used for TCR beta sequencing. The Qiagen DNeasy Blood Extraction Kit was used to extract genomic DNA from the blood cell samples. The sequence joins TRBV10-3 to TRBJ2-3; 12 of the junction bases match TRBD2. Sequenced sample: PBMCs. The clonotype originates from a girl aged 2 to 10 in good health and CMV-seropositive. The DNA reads TGTGCCATCAGCCCTAGCGGGAGGGACTCAGATACGCAGTATTTT. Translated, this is CAISPSGRDSDTQYF.